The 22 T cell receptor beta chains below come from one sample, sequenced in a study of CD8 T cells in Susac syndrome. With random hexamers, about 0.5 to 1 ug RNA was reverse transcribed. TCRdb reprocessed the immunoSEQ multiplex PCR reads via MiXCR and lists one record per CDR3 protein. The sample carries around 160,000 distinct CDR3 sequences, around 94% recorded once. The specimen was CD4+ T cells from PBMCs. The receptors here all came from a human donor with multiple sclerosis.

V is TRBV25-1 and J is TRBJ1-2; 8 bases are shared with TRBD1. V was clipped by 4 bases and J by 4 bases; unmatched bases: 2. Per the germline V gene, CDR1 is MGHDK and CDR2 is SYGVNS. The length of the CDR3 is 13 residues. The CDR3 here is CASSGQGTYGYTF. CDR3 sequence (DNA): TGTGCCAGCAGTGGACAGGGGACCTATGGCTACACCTTC.

CDR3 DNA: TGTGCCAGCGCGGCTAGCTCCTACAATGAGCAGTTCTTC. Its protein product is CASAASSYNEQFF. The V gene is TRBV25-1, the J gene TRBJ2-1; D remains ambiguous. V was cut by 8 bases and J by 0 bases, with 8 bases left in between. CDR3 length equals 13 residues. Germline CDR1 and CDR2: MGHDK and SYGVNS.

The CDR3 spells CSARDSAYQGYTF. The CDR3 DNA follows: TGCAGTGCTAGAGACTCCGCCTACCAGGGCTACACCTTC. The rearrangement links TRBV20-1 to TRBJ1-2; D gene unclear. This CDR3 is built from 13 residues. Per germline, CDR1 DFQATT and CDR2 SNEGSKA (reference sequence). Trimming shortened V by 0 bases and J by 8 bases, and 13 bases separated the two germline ends.

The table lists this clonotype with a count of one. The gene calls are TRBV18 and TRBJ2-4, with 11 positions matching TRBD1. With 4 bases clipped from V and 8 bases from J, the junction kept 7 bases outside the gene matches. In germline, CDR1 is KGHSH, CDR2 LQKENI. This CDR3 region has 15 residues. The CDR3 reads CASSRAGTGGDIQYF. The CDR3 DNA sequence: TGTGCCAGCTCACGAGCCGGGACAGGGGGAGACATTCAGTACTTC.

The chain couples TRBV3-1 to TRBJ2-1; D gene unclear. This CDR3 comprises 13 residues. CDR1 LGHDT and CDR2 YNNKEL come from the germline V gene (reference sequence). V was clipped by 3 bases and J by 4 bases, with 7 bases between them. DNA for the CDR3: TGTGCCAGCAGCCAGTCCGATTACAATGAGCAGTTCTTC. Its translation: CASSQSDYNEQFF.

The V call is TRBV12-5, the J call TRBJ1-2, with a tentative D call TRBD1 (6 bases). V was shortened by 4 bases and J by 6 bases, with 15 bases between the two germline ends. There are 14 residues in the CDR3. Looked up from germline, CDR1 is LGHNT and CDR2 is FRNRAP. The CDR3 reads CASGSGTRRDGYTF. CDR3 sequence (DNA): TGTGCTAGTGGTTCCGGGACACGTCGCGATGGCTACACCTTC. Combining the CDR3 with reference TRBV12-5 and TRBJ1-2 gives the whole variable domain DARVTQTPRHKVTEMGQEVTMRCQPILGHNTVFWYRQTMMQGLELLAYFRNRAPLDDSGMPKDRFSAEMPDATLATLKIQPSEPRDSAVYFCASGSGTRRDGYTFGSGTRLTVV.

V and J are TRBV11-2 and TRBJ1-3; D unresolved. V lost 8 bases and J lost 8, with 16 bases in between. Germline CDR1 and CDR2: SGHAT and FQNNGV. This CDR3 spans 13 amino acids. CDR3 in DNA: TGTGCCAGCGCCGATAGGAGAGGAGACACCATATATTTT. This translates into CASADRRGDTIYF.

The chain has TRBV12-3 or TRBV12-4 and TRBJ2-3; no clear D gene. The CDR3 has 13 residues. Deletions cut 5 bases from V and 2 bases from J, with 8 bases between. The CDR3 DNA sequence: TGTGCCAGCAGTCGTCCCTACACAGATACGCAGTATTTT. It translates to CASSRPYTDTQYF.

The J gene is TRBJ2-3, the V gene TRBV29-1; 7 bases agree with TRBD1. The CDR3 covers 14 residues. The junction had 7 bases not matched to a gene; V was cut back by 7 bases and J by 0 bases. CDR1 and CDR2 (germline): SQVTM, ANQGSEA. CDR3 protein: CSAGRGQSTDTQYF. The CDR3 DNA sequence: TGCAGCGCTGGACGGGGACAGAGCACAGATACGCAGTATTTT.

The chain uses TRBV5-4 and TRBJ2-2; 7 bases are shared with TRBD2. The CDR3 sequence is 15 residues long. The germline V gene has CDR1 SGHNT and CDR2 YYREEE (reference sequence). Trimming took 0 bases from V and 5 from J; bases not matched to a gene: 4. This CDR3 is CASSLDGRGTGELFF. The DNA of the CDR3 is TGTGCCAGCAGCTTGGATGGGAGGGGTACCGGGGAGCTGTTTTTT.

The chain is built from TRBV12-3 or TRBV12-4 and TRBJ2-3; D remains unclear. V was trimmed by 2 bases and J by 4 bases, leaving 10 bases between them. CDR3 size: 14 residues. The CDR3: CASSLTEKPDTQYF. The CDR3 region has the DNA TGTGCCAGCAGTTTAACAGAGAAACCAGATACGCAGTATTTT.

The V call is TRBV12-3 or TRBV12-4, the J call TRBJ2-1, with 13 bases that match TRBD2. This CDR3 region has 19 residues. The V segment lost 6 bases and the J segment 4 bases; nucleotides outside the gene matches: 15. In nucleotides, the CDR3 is TGTGCCAGCAGCCCCGGGGGACTAGCGGGATGGCGCGGTTACAATGAGCAGTTCTTC. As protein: CASSPGGLAGWRGYNEQFF.

Here the CDR3 reads CASSPGAGREETQYF. The CDR3 region has the DNA TGCGCCAGCAGCCCGGGGGCAGGGCGTGAAGAGACCCAGTACTTC. This chain uses TRBV4-3 with TRBJ2-5; D tentatively reads TRBD1 or TRBD2 (6 bases each). The length of the CDR3 is 15 residues. V gave up 4 bases and J gave up 3 bases, with 15 bases separating them. The V gene's germline CDR1 is LGHNA and CDR2 YSLEER.

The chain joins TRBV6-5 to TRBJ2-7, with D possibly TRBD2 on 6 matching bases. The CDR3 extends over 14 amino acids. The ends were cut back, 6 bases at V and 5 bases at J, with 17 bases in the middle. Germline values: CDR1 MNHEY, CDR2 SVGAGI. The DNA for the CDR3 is TGTGCCAGCAGGTCCCTTCCCGGAGGGAACGAGCAGTACTTC. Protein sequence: CASRSLPGGNEQYF.

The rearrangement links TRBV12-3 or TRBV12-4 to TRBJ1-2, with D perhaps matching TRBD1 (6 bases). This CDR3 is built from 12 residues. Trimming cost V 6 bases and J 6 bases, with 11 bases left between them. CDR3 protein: CASSRQGNGYTF. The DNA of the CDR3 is TGTGCCAGCAGCCGGCAGGGGAATGGCTACACCTTC.

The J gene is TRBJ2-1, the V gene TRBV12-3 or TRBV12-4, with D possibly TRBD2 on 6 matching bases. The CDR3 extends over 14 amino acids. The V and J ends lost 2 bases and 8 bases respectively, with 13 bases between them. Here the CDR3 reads CASSLIGRFYEQFF. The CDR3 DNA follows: TGTGCCAGCAGTTTAATCGGGAGATTCTATGAGCAGTTCTTC.

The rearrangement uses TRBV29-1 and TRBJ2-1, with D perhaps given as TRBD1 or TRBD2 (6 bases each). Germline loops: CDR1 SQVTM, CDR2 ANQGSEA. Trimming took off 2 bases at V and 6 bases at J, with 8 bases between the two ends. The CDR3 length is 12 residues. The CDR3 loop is CSVEKGGNEQFF. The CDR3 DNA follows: TGCAGCGTTGAAAAGGGGGGCAATGAGCAGTTCTTC.

As DNA, the CDR3 is TGTGCCAGCAGCTTGGGAGGACAGAGGGATGAGACCCAGTACTTC. Protein sequence: CASSLGGQRDETQYF. The rearrangement joins TRBV5-4 to TRBJ2-5, with D maybe TRBD1 (6 bases). With 0 bases removed from V and 5 bases from J, the gap between germline ends came to 14 bases. The germline V gene has CDR1 SGHNT and CDR2 YYREEE (reference sequence). CDR3 length: 15 residues.

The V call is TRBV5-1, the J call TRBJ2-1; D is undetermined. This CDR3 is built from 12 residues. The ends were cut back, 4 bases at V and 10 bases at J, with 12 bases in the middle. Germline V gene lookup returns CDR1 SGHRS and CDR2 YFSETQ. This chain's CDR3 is CASSALPGEQFF. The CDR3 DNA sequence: TGCGCCAGCAGCGCCCTTCCGGGCGAGCAGTTCTTC.

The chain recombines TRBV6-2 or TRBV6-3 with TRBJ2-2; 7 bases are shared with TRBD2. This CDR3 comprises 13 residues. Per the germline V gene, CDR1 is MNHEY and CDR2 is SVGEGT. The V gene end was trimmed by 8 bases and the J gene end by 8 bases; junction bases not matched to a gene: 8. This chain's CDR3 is CASQRDYLGELFF. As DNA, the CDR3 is TGTGCCAGCCAGCGGGACTACCTTGGGGAGCTGTTTTTT.

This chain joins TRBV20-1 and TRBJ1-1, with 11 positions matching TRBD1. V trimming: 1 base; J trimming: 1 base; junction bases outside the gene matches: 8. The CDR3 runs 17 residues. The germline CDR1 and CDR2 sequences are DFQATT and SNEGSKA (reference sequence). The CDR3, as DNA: TGCAGTGCTAGAGGGACAGGGGGCGCGAGTTGGAACACTGAAGCTTTCTTT. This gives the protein CSARGTGGASWNTEAFF.

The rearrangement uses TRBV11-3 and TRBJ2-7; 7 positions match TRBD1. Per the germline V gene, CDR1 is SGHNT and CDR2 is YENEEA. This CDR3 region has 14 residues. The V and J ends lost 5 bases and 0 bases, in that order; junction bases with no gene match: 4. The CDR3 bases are TGTGCCAGCAGCCGGGGACAGTCCTCCTACGAGCAGTACTTC. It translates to CASSRGQSSYEQYF. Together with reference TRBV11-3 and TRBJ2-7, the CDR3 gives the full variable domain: EAGVVQSPRYKIIEKKQPVAFWCNPISGHNTLYWYLQNLGQGPELLIRYENEEAVDDSQLPKDRFSAERLKGVDSTLKIQPAELGDSAVYLCASSRGQSSYEQYFGPGTRLTVT.